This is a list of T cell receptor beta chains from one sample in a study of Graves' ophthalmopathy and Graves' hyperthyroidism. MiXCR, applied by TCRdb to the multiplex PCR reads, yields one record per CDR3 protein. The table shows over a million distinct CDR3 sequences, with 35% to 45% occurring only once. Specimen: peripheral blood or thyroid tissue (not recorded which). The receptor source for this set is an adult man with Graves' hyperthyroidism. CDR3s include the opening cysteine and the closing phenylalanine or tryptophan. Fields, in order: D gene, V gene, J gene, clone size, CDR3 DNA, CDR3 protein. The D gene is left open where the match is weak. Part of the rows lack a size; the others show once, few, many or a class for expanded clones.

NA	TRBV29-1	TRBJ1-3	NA	TGCAGCTTAGGAGGAAGCTCTGGAAACACCATATATTTT	CSLGGSSGNTIYF
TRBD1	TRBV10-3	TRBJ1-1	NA	TGTGCCACCAGCCCGGGACAGGGTAGGACTGAAGCTTTCTTT	CATSPGQGRTEAFF
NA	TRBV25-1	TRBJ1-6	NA	TGTGCCAGCAGGGGACCAGGGGCTCATTCACCCCTCCACTTT	CASRGPGAHSPLHF
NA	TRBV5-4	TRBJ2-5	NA	TGTGCCAGCAGCTTGCCCAGCGGTGGGGAGTACTTC	CASSLPSGGEYF
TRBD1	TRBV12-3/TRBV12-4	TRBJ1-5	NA	TGTGCCAGCCGAAAGACAGGGATCGATCAGCCCCAGCATTTT	CASRKTGIDQPQHF
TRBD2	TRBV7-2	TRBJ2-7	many	TGTGCCAGCAGCTTAGCGCAGCTAGCGGGGGGCGAGCAGTACTTC	CASSLAQLAGGEQYF
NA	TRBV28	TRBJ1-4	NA	TGTGCCAGCAGCTCCGGGACTTCTCAGACGCCCCCACTGTTTTTT	CASSSGTSQTPPLFF
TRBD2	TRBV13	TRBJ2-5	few	TGTGCCAGCAGCTTCCGACTAGCGGGGTTCGAAGAGACCCAGTACTTC	CASSFRLAGFEETQYF
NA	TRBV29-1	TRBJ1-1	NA	TGCAGCGTACAGCGGGGGGGGGACACTGAAGCTTTCTTT	CSVQRGGDTEAFF
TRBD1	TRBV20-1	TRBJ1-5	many	TGCAGTGCTAGGGCTACAGGGGGCAATCAGCCCCAGCATTTT	CSARATGGNQPQHF
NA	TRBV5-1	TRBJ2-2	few	TGCGCCAGCATAGACAGAACCACCGGGGAGCTGTTTTTT	CASIDRTTGELFF
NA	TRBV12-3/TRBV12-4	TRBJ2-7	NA	TGTGCCAGCAGTTTGAAGGCAGGCGACTCCTACGAGCAGTACTTC	CASSLKAGDSYEQYF
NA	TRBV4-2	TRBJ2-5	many	TGTGCCAGCAGCCAAGGCCCAGGGGCAGAGACCCAGTACTTC	CASSQGPGAETQYF
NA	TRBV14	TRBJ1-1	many	TGTGCCAGCAGCCAGGTTCAGATGAACACTGAAGCTTTCTTT	CASSQVQMNTEAFF
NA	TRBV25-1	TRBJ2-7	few	TGTGCCAGCAGCCCTCGACTGTCGGGGCGGAGCTCCTACGAGCAGTACTTC	CASSPRLSGRSSYEQYF
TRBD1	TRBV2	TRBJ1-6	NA	TGTGCCAGCAGTGGACAGGGACAGGGTAGTTCACCCCTCCACTTT	CASSGQGQGSSPLHF
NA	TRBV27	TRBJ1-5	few	TGTGCCAGCAGGAGGACAATCCTATACGATCAGCCCCAGCATTTT	CASRRTILYDQPQHF
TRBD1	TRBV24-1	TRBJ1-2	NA	TGTGCCACCAGTGATCAGGGACAGGGGGCGCGTTGGTACACCTTC	CATSDQGQGARWYTF
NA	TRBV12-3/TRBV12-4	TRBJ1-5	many	TGTGCCAGCAGTTTTCATCCAAGCAATCAGCCCCAGCACTTT	CASSFHPSNQPQHF
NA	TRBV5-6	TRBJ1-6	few	TGTGCCAGCAGCGACGAGGGGTTCAGCGCCTATAATTCACCCCTCCACTTT	CASSDEGFSAYNSPLHF
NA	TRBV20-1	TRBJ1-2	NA	TGCAGTGCACCCGGGGGGGGGAACTATGGCTACACCTTC	CSAPGGGNYGYTF
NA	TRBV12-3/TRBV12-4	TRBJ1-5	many	TGTGCCAGCAGTTCCGACGCGATCATGCCCCAGCATTTT	CASSSDAIMPQHF
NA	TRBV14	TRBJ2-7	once	TGTGCCAGCAGCCAAGACCCACGCCTCGAGCAGTACTTC	CASSQDPRLEQYF
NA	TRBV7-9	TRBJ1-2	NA	TGTGCCAGCAGCTTAGAAAGCCCCCTATATGGCTACACCTTC	CASSLESPLYGYTF
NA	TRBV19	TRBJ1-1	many	TGTGCCAGTAGTACGACGGTTCCGGGCACTGAAGCTTTCTTT	CASSTTVPGTEAFF
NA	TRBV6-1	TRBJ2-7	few	TGTGCCAGCAGCCAATTTGCGACAGCTGCCTACGAGCAGTACTTC	CASSQFATAAYEQYF
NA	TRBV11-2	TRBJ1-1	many	TGTGCCAGCAGCCACGTCGCTGAAGCTTTCTTT	CASSHVAEAFF
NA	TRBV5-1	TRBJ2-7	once	TGCGCCAGCAGCGGGCTCACGAGGAACGAGCAGTACTTC	CASSGLTRNEQYF
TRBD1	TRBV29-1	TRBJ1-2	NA	TGCAGCGCAGCAGGGGGTGGCTACACCTTC	CSAAGGGYTF
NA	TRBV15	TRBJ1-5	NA	TGTGCCACCAGCAGAGTAGCCGGGCCCCAGCATTTT	CATSRVAGPQHF
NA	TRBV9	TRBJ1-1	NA	TGTGCCAGCAGCCCTGGGCTGGGTGAAGCTTTCTTT	CASSPGLGEAFF
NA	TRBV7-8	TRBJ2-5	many	TGTGCCAGCAGCTTAGCTCCGGGACTCTTACAAGAGACCCAGTACTTC	CASSLAPGLLQETQYF
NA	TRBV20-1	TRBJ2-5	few	TGCAGTGCTAGAGATCCTAGTAGCGCAGAGACCCAGTACTTC	CSARDPSSAETQYF
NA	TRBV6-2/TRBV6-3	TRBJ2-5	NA	TGTGCCAGCAGTTACTCGTGGGTATTAGGCTCATCAAGGCAAGAGACCCAGTACTTC	CASSYSWVLGSSRQETQYF
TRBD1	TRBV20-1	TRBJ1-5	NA	TGCAGTGCTAGAAAGACAGGGGGCGCCTCCCCTTCCCATTTT	CSARKTGGASPSHF
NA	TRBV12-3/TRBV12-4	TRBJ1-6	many	TGTGCCAGCAGCCAATTAGTCGGCAATTCACCCCTCCACTTT	CASSQLVGNSPLHF
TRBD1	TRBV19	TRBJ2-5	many	TGTGCCAGTAGCACCCCTGGAGAGACAGGGGTTAGGGAGACCCAGTACTTC	CASSTPGETGVRETQYF
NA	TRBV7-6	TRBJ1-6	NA	TGTGCCAGCAGCTTAACACCCAGGGCGATTTCACCCCTCCACTTT	CASSLTPRAISPLHF
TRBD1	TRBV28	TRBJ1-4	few	TGTGCCAGCAGTAGAGGACAGGTGAATGAAAAACTGTTTTTT	CASSRGQVNEKLFF
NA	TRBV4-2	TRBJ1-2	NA	TGTGCCAGCAGCCAAGTGGGACTGGGTTTATTAACAAGGTCCTATGGCTACACCTTC	CASSQVGLGLLTRSYGYTF
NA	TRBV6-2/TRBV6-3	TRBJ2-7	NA	TGTGCCAGCAGTTCCAACGACAGAAACTCCTACGAGCAGTACTTC	CASSSNDRNSYEQYF
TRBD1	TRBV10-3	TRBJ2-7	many	TGTGCCGCCACAGGGGCGTCGACCTACGAGCAGTACTTC	CAATGASTYEQYF
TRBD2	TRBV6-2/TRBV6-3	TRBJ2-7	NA	TGTGCCAGCAGTTACCAGGCGGCGGGAGTAAGGCACGAGCAGTACTTC	CASSYQAAGVRHEQYF
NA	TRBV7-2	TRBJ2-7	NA	TGTGCCAGCAGCTTAGAAAGGGTCAACTACGAGCAGTACTTC	CASSLERVNYEQYF
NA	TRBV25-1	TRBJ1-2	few	TGTGCCAGCAGTCCCGAGCGGGGAGCCTATGGCTACACCTTC	CASSPERGAYGYTF
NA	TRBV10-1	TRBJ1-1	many	TGCGCCAGCAGTGAGTCGATAAACCCCACCGGGGGGATGAACACTGAAGCTTTCTTT	CASSESINPTGGMNTEAFF
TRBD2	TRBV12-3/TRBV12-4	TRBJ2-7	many	TGTGCCAGCAGTCCGCCGCTAGCGGGGGGCGAGCAGTACTTC	CASSPPLAGGEQYF
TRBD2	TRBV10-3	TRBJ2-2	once	TGTGCCACCAGTGACATCGGGACTAGCAGATCGAACACCGGGGAGCTGTCTTGG	CATSDIGTSRSNTGELSW
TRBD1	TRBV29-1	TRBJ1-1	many	TGCAGCGTTGATACTATCTACCGGACAGGGATGAACACTGAAGCTTTCTTT	CSVDTIYRTGMNTEAFF
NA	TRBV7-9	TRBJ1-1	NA	TGTGCCAGCAGCTCTCTAGCGGGGGGCACTGAAGCTTTCTTT	CASSSLAGGTEAFF
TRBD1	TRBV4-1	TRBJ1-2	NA	TGCGCCAGCAGCCAACCCACCAGGGGGCACGGCTACACCTTC	CASSQPTRGHGYTF
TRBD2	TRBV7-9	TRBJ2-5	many	TGTGCCAGCAGCTCCGGACTAGCGGGGGGGCGAGAGACCCAGTACTTC	CASSSGLAGGRETQYF
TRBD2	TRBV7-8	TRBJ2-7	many	TGTGCCAGCAGCTTAGGAGCGGGAGAACAGTACGAGCAGTACTTC	CASSLGAGEQYEQYF
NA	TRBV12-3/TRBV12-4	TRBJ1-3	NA	TGTGCCAGCAGCGACAGGAACACCATATATTTT	CASSDRNTIYF
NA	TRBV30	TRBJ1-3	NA	TGTGCCTGGGGGGGGCACTCTGGAAACACCATATATTTT	CAWGGHSGNTIYF